Below are 31 T cell receptor beta chains sequenced from a single sample in a study of prognosis after radiotherapy for stage I lung cancer. The study amplified the TCR beta CDR3 region from genomic DNA. This amplification was carried out by two rounds of multiplex PCR. During first-round PCR, primers specific to each TRBV and TRBJ gene were used. Via MiXCR, TCRdb re-called the multiplex PCR reads, giving one row per CDR3 protein. This sample has 25,000 to 35,000 distinct CDR3 sequences; around 48% occur once, and the top ten carry 16%. The starting material was PBMCs, obtained before or after stereotactic body radiation therapy (not recorded which). These receptors originate from a donor at least 50 years old with non-small cell lung cancer.

Comments on this clonotype: Given a far larger clone just one base away, this is likely a sequencing read error. The rearrangement joins TRBV6-9 to TRBJ1-5; D uncertain. The CDR3 is made up of 16 amino acids. The germline gives CDR1 MNHGY, CDR2 SVAAGI. CDR3 in amino acids: CASSYFDLNSNHPQHF. Written as DNA, the CDR3 is TGTGCCAGCAGTTACTTTGACCTGAATAGCAATCATCCCCAGCATTTT.

About this clonotype: The CDR3 end shows no conserved phenylalanine or tryptophan, and so a read error is likely. This sequence joins TRBV6-1 and TRBJ2-7; 8 bases line up with TRBD2. V lost 2 bases to trimming and J lost 3 bases; unmatched junction nucleotides: 6. The CDR3 loop spans 15 amino acids. Germline CDR1 and CDR2: MNHNS and SASEGT. The CDR3 DNA is TGTGCCAGCAGTGAATCGGGGACTAGTTTCTACGAGCAGTACTCC. The encoded protein is CASSESGTSFYEQYS.

The chain has TRBV7-8 and TRBJ2-7, with D possibly TRBD1 on 6 matching bases. There are 16 residues in the CDR3. V gave up 5 bases and J gave up 4 bases, with 21 bases separating them. Germline V CDR1 and CDR2: SGHVS, FQNEAQ. Here the CDR3 reads CASSRLGGVISYEQYF. CDR3 nucleotide sequence: TGTGCCAGCAGCCGCCTTGGGGGCGTAATTTCGTACGAGCAGTACTTC.

The table lists this clonotype with many counts. The chain joins TRBV7-9 to TRBJ1-6; D gene uncertain. In germline, CDR1 is SEHNR, CDR2 FQNEAQ (reference sequence). The CDR3 has 17 amino acids. The V gene lost 5 bases and the J gene lost 4 bases, with 18 bases spanning the gap. In DNA, the CDR3 is TGTGCCAGCAGCCGTTCAACTGTTGGACGTTATAATTCACCCCTCCACTTT. This codes for CASSRSTVGRYNSPLHF. The variable domain in full, with the rest retrieved from reference TRBV7-9 and TRBJ1-6, is DTGVSQNPRHKITKRGQNVTFRCDPISEHNRLYWYRQTLGQGPEFLTYFQNEAQLEKSRLLSDRFSAERPKGSFSTLEIQRTEQGDSAMYLCASSRSTVGRYNSPLHFGNGTRLTVT.

At least ten counts were recorded for this clonotype. The rearrangement joins TRBV2 to TRBJ2-6; D gene uncertain. V dropped 7 bases and J dropped 0 bases, with 7 bases sitting between them. The germline V gene encodes CDR1 SNHLY and CDR2 FYNNEI. The CDR3 consists of 14 residues. The CDR3 loop reads CASKGYSGANVLTF. The CDR3 coding sequence is TGTGCCAGCAAGGGTTACTCTGGGGCCAACGTCCTGACTTTC. Supplemented by reference TRBV2 and TRBJ2-6, the full variable domain reads EPEVTQTPSHQVTQMGQEVILRCVPISNHLYFYWYRQILGQKVEFLVSFYNNEISEKSEIFDDQFSVERPDGSNFTLKIRSTKLEDSAMYFCASKGYSGANVLTFGAGSRLTVL.

At least ten counts were recorded for this clonotype. V and J are TRBV11-3 and TRBJ1-3; D is undetermined. V gave up 0 bases and J gave up 4 bases, with 4 bases separating them. The CDR3 covers 13 residues. Germline V lookup: CDR1 SGHNT, CDR2 YENEEA. This CDR3 reads CASSLDRGNTIYF. The CDR3 DNA reads as TGTGCCAGCAGCTTAGACAGAGGAAACACCATATATTTT.

This clonotype showed up many times. The rearrangement uses TRBV30 and TRBJ2-1, with 8 bases matching TRBD1. The V and J ends lost 0 bases and 7 bases, in that order; junction bases with no gene match: 5. CDR1 is GTSNPN and CDR2 is SVGIG in the germline V gene (reference sequence). The CDR3 contains 14 residues. Here the CDR3 reads CAWSVRGLWNEQFF. DNA of the CDR3: TGTGCCTGGAGTGTCAGGGGGCTTTGGAATGAGCAGTTCTTC.

Concerning this clonotype: Lacking the conserved final phenylalanine or tryptophan, this CDR3 likely reflects a read error. This sequence joins TRBV6-2 or TRBV6-3 and TRBJ1-2; maybe TRBD1 (6 bases). Trimming removed 5 bases from V and 3 bases from J, with 13 bases in between. Germline V gives CDR1 MNHEY, CDR2 SVGEGT. CDR3 size: 14 residues. This CDR3 reads CASSTTGAHYGYTL. CDR3 bases: TGTGCCAGCAGTACGACAGGTGCCCACTATGGCTACACCTTA.

Note on this clonotype: This likely came from a read error, as a far larger clone is one base away. The chain has TRBV11-3 and TRBJ2-1; 11 nucleotides match TRBD2. In germline, CDR1 is SGHNT, CDR2 YENEEA. The CDR3 extends over 15 amino acids. CDR3 sequence (DNA): TGCGCCAGCAGCCCAGCTAGCGGGAGGCTGAATGAGCAGTTCTTC. Translated: CASSPASGRLNEQFF.

This clonotype showed up just once. The CDR3 loop reads CASSPNSWGELFF. CDR3 in DNA: TGTGCCAGCAGCCCCAATTCGTGGGGCGAGCTGTTTTTT. The chain combines TRBV7-3 with TRBJ2-2, with D perhaps TRBD1 (5 bases). Germline lookup yields CDR1 SGHTA and CDR2 FQGTGA. V was shortened by 5 bases and J by 11 bases, with 15 bases between the two germline ends. The CDR3 runs to 13 residues.

The rearrangement links TRBV6-1 to TRBJ2-3, with D perhaps matching TRBD1 (7 bases). V was shortened by 5 bases and J by 1 base, with 13 bases between the two germline ends. This CDR3 region has 15 residues. CDR1 MNHNS and CDR2 SASEGT come from the germline V gene. CDR3 DNA: TGTGCCAGCAGTCCTGCAGGGGGGCGCACAGATACGCAGTATTTT. This translates into CASSPAGGRTDTQYF.

This chain links TRBV5-1 with TRBJ2-1, with a possible D match to TRBD2 (5 bases). The CDR3 has 14 residues. Germline V gives CDR1 SGHRS, CDR2 YFSETQ. The germline V and J ends were trimmed by 0 bases and 8 bases, with 12 bases remaining between them. The CDR3 here is CASSLAQVRDEQFF. As DNA, the CDR3 is TGCGCCAGCAGCTTGGCCCAGGTGCGGGATGAGCAGTTCTTC.

The sample holds many counts of this clonotype. The rearrangement uses TRBV5-1 and TRBJ1-6; a possible D gene is TRBD1 (6 bases). This CDR3 is 17 amino acids long. Per the germline V gene, CDR1 is SGHRS and CDR2 is YFSETQ. The V and J ends lost 2 bases and 6 bases respectively, with 18 bases between them. CDR3 nucleotide sequence: TGCGCCAGCAGCTTCAGAGGTGGGGGGGCAGGTAATTCACCCCTCCACTTT. Encoded protein: CASSFRGGGAGNSPLHF. Full variable domain (rest looked up from reference TRBV5-1 and TRBJ1-6): KAGVTQTPRYLIKTRGQQVTLSCSPISGHRSVSWYQQTPGQGLQFLFEYFSETQRNKGNFPGRFSGRQFSNSRSEMNVSTLELGDSALYLCASSFRGGGAGNSPLHFGNGTRLTVT.

This clonotype appeared once. Germline and junction disagree at one end, which may indicate a read error. The chain recombines TRBV27 with TRBJ2-2; 9 positions match TRBD1. CDR3 length: 13 amino acids. CDR1 and CDR2 (germline): MNHEY, SMNVEV (reference sequence). Written as DNA, the CDR3 is TGTGCCAGCAGTTCAGGGTGGACAGGGGAGATGTTTTTT. This encodes CASSSGWTGEMFF.

This clonotype was seen ten or more times. The chain recombines TRBV18 with TRBJ1-2, with D perhaps matching TRBD1 (5 bases). Trimming cost V 4 bases and J 4 bases, with 19 bases left between them. This CDR3 is 16 amino acids long. Germline V gene lookup returns CDR1 KGHSH and CDR2 LQKENI. The CDR3: CASSLSRDLNTYGYTF. In nucleotides, the CDR3 is TGTGCCAGCTCACTCTCCCGGGACCTCAATACCTATGGCTACACCTTC.

By its share, this clonotype is medium-sized (0.01 to 0.1%). CDR3 nucleotide sequence: TGTGCCAGCAGGAAAAACGGGCCGAACTATGGCTACACCTTC. It encodes CASRKNGPNYGYTF. The chain couples TRBV12-3 or TRBV12-4 to TRBJ1-2; D gene uncertain. V lost 6 bases to trimming and J lost 2 bases, with 13 bases between them. The CDR3 covers 14 residues.

This clonotype was observed once. With only one base between it and a far larger clone, this is likely a read error. The chain uses TRBV6-1 and TRBJ1-3; D is uncertain. This CDR3 has 14 amino acids. V lost 5 bases to trimming and J lost 4 bases, with 12 bases between them. Germline values: CDR1 MNHNS, CDR2 SASEGT. The CDR3 sequence is CASSSPVNGNTIYF. The CDR3, as DNA: TGTGCCAGCAGTTCCCCCGTCAACGGAAACACCATATATTTT.

This clonotype has a count of ten or more. The gene calls are TRBV7-9 and TRBJ2-7, with D unresolved. CDR1 is SEHNR, CDR2 FQNEAQ, per germline (reference sequence). This CDR3 has 14 amino acids. The ends were cut back, 5 bases at V and 3 bases at J, with 14 bases in the middle. This chain's CDR3 is CASSLNPGDYEQYF. CDR3 bases: TGTGCCAGCAGCCTCAACCCGGGTGACTACGAGCAGTACTTC.

The gene calls are TRBV11-2 and TRBJ1-2; maybe TRBD1 (5 bases). V gave up 1 base and J gave up 9 bases, with 15 bases separating them. This CDR3 spans 14 amino acids. Germline loops: CDR1 SGHAT, CDR2 FQNNGV. Here the CDR3 reads CASSLAQGRGSYTF. As DNA, the CDR3 is TGTGCCAGCAGCTTAGCCCAGGGAAGGGGAAGCTACACCTTC.

This clonotype showed up many times. The chain carries TRBV30 and TRBJ1-3, with no clear D. This CDR3 spans 13 amino acids. V was shortened by 7 bases and J by 0 bases, with 10 bases between the two germline ends. CDR1 GTSNPN and CDR2 SVGIG come from the germline V gene (reference sequence). In nucleotides, the CDR3 is TGTGCCTTCAAGCGGGGCTCTGGAAACACCATATATTTT. Its protein is CAFKRGSGNTIYF.

This clonotype was counted at least ten times. The V gene is TRBV7-2, the J gene TRBJ1-1, with TRBD1 as a possible D gene (5 bases). V was cut by 7 bases and J by 8 bases, with 20 bases left in between. Germline V gene lookup returns CDR1 SGHTA and CDR2 FQGNSA. The CDR3 is 14 residues long. The CDR3 nucleotides are TGTGCCAGCACCGGGACCCCCCGAATGGGAGAAGCTTTCTTT. It translates to CASTGTPRMGEAFF.

CDR3 in DNA: TGCGCCAGCAGCCAAGGCCCTGGAATGGGAGGATACACCGGGGAGCTGTTTTTT. Translation: CASSQGPGMGGYTGELFF. V gene TRBV4-3 combines with J gene TRBJ2-2; possible D gene TRBD2, 6 bases. Deletions cut 1 base from V and 3 bases from J, with 18 bases between. CDR3 length: 18 amino acids. Per the germline V gene, CDR1 is LGHNA and CDR2 is YSLEER.

The rearrangement links TRBV7-2 to TRBJ2-2; D is unclear. Trimming stripped 6 bases from V and 5 bases from J, with 19 bases between. The CDR3 is made up of 16 amino acids. Germline values: CDR1 SGHTA, CDR2 FQGNSA. In nucleotides, the CDR3 is TGTGCCAGCAGACCCACCTGGGCAGGTGGTACCGGGGAGCTGTTTTTT. Its translation: CASRPTWAGGTGELFF.

This rearrangement joins TRBV28 to TRBJ1-3, with a possible D match to TRBD1 (5 bases). Trimming cost V 1 base and J 0 bases, with 7 bases left between them. The germline gives CDR1 MDHEN, CDR2 SYDVKM. The CDR3 is 15 residues long. The CDR3 DNA reads TGTGCCAGCAGTTTATCCCAGGGCTCTGGAAACACCATATATTTT. Translation: CASSLSQGSGNTIYF.

The V gene is TRBV30, the J gene TRBJ2-3, with D unclear. V was shortened by 4 bases and J by 4 bases, with 12 bases between the two germline ends. The CDR3 loop spans 13 amino acids. Per the germline V gene, CDR1 is GTSNPN and CDR2 is SVGIG (reference sequence). The CDR3 is CAWKRFRPDTQYF. The DNA for the CDR3 is TGTGCCTGGAAGCGTTTCCGCCCAGATACGCAGTATTTT.

This clonotype was counted many times. The genes are TRBV18 and TRBJ2-1; D is uncertain. With 2 bases removed from V and 1 base from J, the gap between germline ends came to 9 bases. The CDR3 has 15 residues. Germline values: CDR1 KGHSH, CDR2 LQKENI. The CDR3 protein is CASSPVSGSYNEQFF. The CDR3, as DNA: TGTGCCAGCTCACCAGTTTCCGGGTCCTACAATGAGCAGTTCTTC.

This clonotype was detected a few times. A clone one base away is much larger, so this may be a read error. The chain is built from TRBV7-2 and TRBJ1-1; 10 nucleotides line up with TRBD1. The CDR3 covers 14 residues. Germline V gene lookup returns CDR1 SGHTA and CDR2 FQGNSA. In nucleotides, the CDR3 is TGTGCCAACAGCTTAGAGGGGACAGGGGATGAAGCTTTCTTT. It is translated as CANSLEGTGDEAFF.

This chain joins TRBV11-2 and TRBJ2-7, with a tentative D call TRBD2 (6 bases). CDR1 and CDR2 (germline): SGHAT, FQNNGV. The V and J ends lost 1 base and 0 bases respectively, with 7 bases between them. This CDR3 is 14 amino acids long. CDR3 in DNA: TGTGCCAGCAGCTTAGGGAGGGCCTCCTACGAGCAGTACTTC. It yields the protein CASSLGRASYEQYF.

This clonotype was found many times. The rearrangement links TRBV10-3 to TRBJ2-6; no reliable D call. Germline lookup yields CDR1 ENHRY and CDR2 SYGVKD. The CDR3 covers 13 residues. V lost 2 bases to trimming and J lost 2 bases, with 1 base between them. CDR3 loop: CAISEPGANVLTF. CDR3 in DNA: TGTGCCATCAGTGAGCCTGGGGCCAACGTCCTGACTTTC.

This clonotype was counted ten times or more. The V gene is TRBV15, the J gene TRBJ1-4; D ambiguous. Germline CDR1 reads LNHNV; CDR2 reads YYDKDF (reference sequence). CDR3 length equals 13 residues. Trimming cost V 0 bases and J 8 bases, with 7 bases left between them. The CDR3 sequence: CATSRDLFEKLFF. DNA for the CDR3: TGTGCCACCAGCAGAGATCTGTTCGAAAAACTGTTTTTT.

Turning to this clonotype: The junction departs from germline at one end; a sequencing error may be responsible. The rearrangement links TRBV27 to TRBJ2-7, with D unclear. Germline assignment: CDR1 MNHEY and CDR2 SMNVEV (reference sequence). The CDR3 length is 17 residues. The CDR3: CASTLKVKVFASYEQYF. Written as DNA, the CDR3 is TGTGCCAGCACTTTAAAAGTTAAGGTATTCGCCTCCTACGAGCAGTACTTC.